This T cell receptor beta chain was identified in a study of OX40 agonist ivuxolimab in advanced cancers. The wider study: A male proportion of 82.7% was recorded, with mean age about 60 years and range about 20 to 79.

With regard to this clone: Its antigen is unidentified.

Germline V gene data show CDR1 as SGHNT and CDR2 as YENEEA. The CDR3 has 17 residues. Trimming cost V 6 bases and J 1 base, with 19 bases left between them. Assay: immunoSEQ multiplex PCR; the TCRdb copy retains only in-frame clones and omits some. The sample lists roughly 79,000 clones; about 90% were seen once. General study results and limits: Normalized T-cell clonal expansion was also low in a subset of nonresponders.

The cohort excluded patients with autoimmune disease history or systemic immunosuppression. Sequences were derived from CD4+ or CD8+ T cells sorted from blood, sampled in a trial of the OX40 agonist ivuxolimab. V and J are TRBV11-3 and TRBJ2-4; weak D call: TRBD1 (6 bases). This TCR came from an adult with an advanced solid tumor such as melanoma, head and neck, liver or kidney cancer. DNA of the CDR3: TGTGCCAGCAGTCAGGGGTTTTCAGGGGAGGCCAAAAACATTCAGTACTTC. This sequence encodes CASSQGFSGEAKNIQYF.